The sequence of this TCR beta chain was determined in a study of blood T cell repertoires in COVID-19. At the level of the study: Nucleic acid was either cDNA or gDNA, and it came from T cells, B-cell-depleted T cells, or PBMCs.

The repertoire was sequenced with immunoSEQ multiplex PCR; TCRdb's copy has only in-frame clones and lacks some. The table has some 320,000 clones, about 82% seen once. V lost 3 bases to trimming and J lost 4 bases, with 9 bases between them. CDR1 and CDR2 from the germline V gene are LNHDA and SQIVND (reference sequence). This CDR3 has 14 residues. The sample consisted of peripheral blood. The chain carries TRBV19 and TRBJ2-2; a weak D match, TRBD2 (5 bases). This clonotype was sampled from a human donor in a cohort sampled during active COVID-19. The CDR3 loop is CASSIAGRTGELFF. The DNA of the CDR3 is TGTGCCAGTAGTATCGCGGGCCGCACCGGGGAGCTGTTTTTT.